Shown below are 13 T cell receptor beta chains from a single sample sequenced in a study of OX40 agonist ivuxolimab in advanced cancers. Here immunoSEQ multiplex PCR was the method, and the copy in TCRdb shows in-frame clones only, minus some. The sample consists of about 79,000 clones, less than 95% of them appearing once. The sequences come from CD4+ or CD8+ T cells sorted from blood, collected in a trial of the OX40 agonist ivuxolimab. The receptors shown here come from an adult with an advanced solid tumor such as melanoma, head and neck, liver or kidney cancer.

This chain uses TRBV7-6 with TRBJ1-2; D gene ambiguous. The V and J ends lost 5 bases and 4 bases respectively, with 11 bases between them. Germline V gene data show CDR1 as SGHVS and CDR2 as FNYEAQ. The CDR3 is made up of 13 amino acids. CDR3 residues: CASSPKTGYGYTF. In DNA form, the CDR3 reads TGTGCCAGCAGCCCGAAGACTGGCTATGGCTACACCTTC.

The chain carries TRBV10-3 and TRBJ2-7; TRBD1 matches at 7 bases. CDR1 is ENHRY, CDR2 SYGVKD, per germline. V trimming: 10 bases; J trimming: 0 bases; junction bases outside the gene matches: 6. The CDR3 consists of 13 residues. The CDR3 DNA reads as TGTGCCACGGGGACAGCAGACTCCTACGAGCAGTACGTC. This encodes CATGTADSYEQYV.

This clone was recorded only once. The CDR3 region is CASSLPQSATEAFF. CDR3 DNA: TGTGCCAGCAGCTTACCCCAATCTGCCACTGAAGCTTTCTTT. V gene TRBV7-9 combines with J gene TRBJ1-1; D gene unclear. Germline loops: CDR1 SEHNR, CDR2 FQNEAQ (reference sequence). V dropped 2 bases and J dropped 4 bases, with 11 bases sitting between them. CDR3 length: 14 residues.

This chain connects TRBV2 to TRBJ1-1, with 10 bases fitting TRBD1. CDR1 is SNHLY and CDR2 is FYNNEI in the germline V gene. J lost 4 bases, V lost 2 bases, and 4 bases had no gene match. The CDR3 has 15 residues. CDR3 sequence reads: CASSERTGGGTEAFF. For the CDR3, the DNA is TGTGCCAGCAGTGAAAGGACAGGGGGAGGCACTGAAGCTTTCTTT.

The chain carries TRBV2 and TRBJ1-5; D is unresolved. Germline V gene sequence: CDR1 SNHLY, CDR2 FYNNEI. CDR3 length: 14 amino acids. V gave up 2 bases and J gave up 2 bases, with 7 bases separating them. The CDR3 spells CASSERVGNQPQHF. The CDR3 bases are TGTGCCAGCAGTGAAAGGGTAGGCAATCAGCCCCAGCATTTT.

The CDR3 region has the DNA TGTGCCAGCAGCTTCATAACCGGGACAGCGAATTCACCCCTCCACTTT. Translated, it gives CASSFITGTANSPLHF. J is TRBJ1-6 and V is TRBV7-2, with 7 bases fitting TRBD1. Trimming cost V 3 bases and J 7 bases; bases outside gene matches: 9. Germline lookup yields CDR1 SGHTA and CDR2 FQGNSA. This CDR3 has 16 residues.

The chain uses TRBV18 and TRBJ2-7, with 8 nucleotides matching TRBD1. This CDR3 comprises 13 residues. Germline CDR1 and CDR2: KGHSH and LQKENI. V dropped 3 bases and J dropped 5; count of bases not matched to a gene: 3. CDR3 DNA: TGTGCCAGCTCACCGGCAGGGGGCAACGAGCAGTACGTC. Amino acid sequence: CASSPAGGNEQYV.

In its sample, this clone was seen a few times. The chain is built from TRBV18 and TRBJ2-2; D is possibly TRBD2 (6 bases). The germline gives CDR1 KGHSH, CDR2 LQKENI. The germline V and J ends were trimmed by 3 bases and 2 bases, with 13 bases remaining between them. CDR3 length equals 16 residues. The CDR3 sequence is CASSPDSGSNTGELFF. CDR3 DNA sequence: TGTGCCAGCTCACCGGACTCCGGGAGCAACACCGGGGAGCTGTTTTTT.

The gene calls are TRBV12-2 and TRBJ1-2. TRBV12-2 constitutes a pseudogene. This CDR3 spans 13 amino acids. The CDR3 protein is CASRLSLGGRHTF. In DNA, the CDR3 is TGTGCAAGTCGCTTATCGTTGGGGGGACGGCACACCTTC.

The rearrangement joins TRBV5-4 to TRBJ2-5; 8 bases are shared with TRBD2. In germline, CDR1 is SGHNT, CDR2 YYREEE (reference sequence). The V and J ends lost 2 bases and 4 bases, in that order; junction bases with no gene match: 4. The CDR3 sequence is 14 residues long. The DNA of the CDR3 is TGTGCCAGCAGCTTCGTCGGGGGGGGAGAGACCCAGTACTTC. Its protein is CASSFVGGGETQYF.

The chain carries TRBV19 and TRBJ2-1; 9 bases fit TRBD1. Germline-derived CDR1 and CDR2 are LNHDA and SQIVND (reference sequence). V shed 6 bases and J 6 bases; nucleotides not matched to a gene: 3. This CDR3 has 13 amino acids. The chain's CDR3 is CASSGTGRNEQFF. The CDR3 DNA sequence: TGTGCCAGTAGCGGGACAGGGCGCAATGAGCAGTTCTTC.

J is TRBJ1-5 and V is TRBV28; TRBD1 matches 11 bases. Unmatched junction bases numbered 6, after V lost 5 bases and J lost 6 bases. Germline V gene lookup returns CDR1 MDHEN and CDR2 SYDVKM. CDR3 length: 15 residues. This CDR3 is CASSVGTGGSQPQHF. Here the CDR3 DNA reads TGTGCCAGCAGTGTCGGGACAGGGGGAAGTCAGCCCCAGCATTTT.

The chain links TRBV4-1 to TRBJ1-5, with 11 bases that match TRBD1. V shed 3 bases and J 3 bases; nucleotides not matched to a gene: 4. Germline V gives CDR1 MGHRA, CDR2 YSYEKL. This CDR3 has 16 amino acids. The DNA of the CDR3 is TGCGCCAGCAGCCAGGGACAGGGGGGCTTCAATCAGCCCCAGCATTTT. It encodes CASSQGQGGFNQPQHF.